Listed here is a single T cell receptor (beta chain). Its antigen is not identified. The source of the sample is a study of T cell responses to AZD1222 COVID-19 vaccine. The data were produced by immunoSEQ multiplex PCR, yet TCRdb's version contains in-frame clones alone and is incomplete. Here the sample spans over 150,000 clones, 85% to 90% being singletons. The study's findings and limits: Baseline antibody screening turned up just a handful of seropositive AZD1222 recipients.

This CDR3 has 13 amino acids. Trimming cost V 2 bases and J 3 bases, with 5 bases left between them. Germline V gene data show CDR1 as MGHRA and CDR2 as YSYEKL. The chain uses TRBV4-1 and TRBJ1-5; no reliable D call. The sample consisted of peripheral blood, taken on day 0 of AZD1222 vaccination. The clonotype originates from an adult in good health. CDR3 in amino acids: CASSQRTNQPQHF. As DNA, the CDR3 is TGCGCCAGCAGCCAAAGGACCAATCAGCCCCAGCATTTT.